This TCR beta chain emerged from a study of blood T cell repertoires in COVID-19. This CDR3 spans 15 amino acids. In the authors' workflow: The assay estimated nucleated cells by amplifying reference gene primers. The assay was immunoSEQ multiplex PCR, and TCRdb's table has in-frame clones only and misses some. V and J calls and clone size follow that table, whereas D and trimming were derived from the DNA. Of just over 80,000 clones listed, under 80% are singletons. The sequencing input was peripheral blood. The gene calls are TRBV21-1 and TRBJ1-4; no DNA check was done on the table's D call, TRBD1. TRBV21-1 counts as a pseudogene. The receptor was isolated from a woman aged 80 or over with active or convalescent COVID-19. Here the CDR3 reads CASSKQVQGVEKLFF. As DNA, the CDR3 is TGTGCCAGCAGCAAACAGGTGCAGGGGGTTGAAAAACTGTTTTTT.